The clone carrying this T cell receptor (beta chain) came up many times. Its target is unknown. These data are taken from a study of Graves' ophthalmopathy and Graves' hyperthyroidism. Regarding the study as a whole: Most thyroid clonotypes expanded beyond 0.001 frequency were also found in blood.

The CDR3 consists of 17 residues. With 3 bases removed from V and 2 bases from J, the gap between germline ends came to 16 bases. Germline CDR1 reads MGHDK; CDR2 reads SYGVNS. Using RNA transcripts, the TCR beta CDR3 regions were amplified. HTBI primers were used in a first-round RT-PCR, which preceded a second-round multiplex PCR. TCRdb re-analysed the multiplex PCR reads in MiXCR, keeping a single row per CDR3 protein. The data hold 200,000 to 250,000 distinct CDR3 sequences, with about a fifth observed a single time. None of the included patients had other autoimmune diseases, uncontrolled infections, pregnancy or lactation, as these led to exclusion. The evidence that diagnosis relied on was clinical symptoms, serum thyroxine, TRAb, thyroid ultrasound and orbital computed tomography.

The TCR comes from a woman in her forties or fifties with Graves' ophthalmopathy. Input material: peripheral blood. This chain connects TRBV25-1 to TRBJ2-2; the D gene is possibly TRBD1 (7 bases). CDR3 bases: TGTGCCAGCAGTGACCCCCGGCAGGGGGGTAACACCGGGGAGCTGTTTTTT. Protein product: CASSDPRQGGNTGELFF.